The clone carrying this TCR beta chain was detected only a few times. Its antigen is still unknown. These data come from a study of human T cells and chemical hapten exposure. Whole-study context: Women made up most patients, who had alopecia areata, totalis or universalis. Variability of per-sample TCR yields stemmed mainly from small differences in pooled library volume. Study-wide points: Alopecia was present in the donors, so their immune response may differ from healthy people's. Those TCRs sitting above 1 in 1000 frequency stayed the same with DPC sensitization.

TCRdb ran MiXCR on the RACE reads and lists one entry per CDR3 protein. The sample records some 350,000 distinct CDR3 sequences, about 6% being singletons. Trimming cost V 4 bases and J 1 base, with 9 bases left between them. CDR3 length equals 14 residues. As for time point: patch test 2, 6 weeks after DPC sensitization. As to treatment: therapeutic diphenylcyclopropenone sensitization with weekly scalp DPC. This receptor was obtained from a woman between 18 and 29 years old with alopecia areata. Some clones in this sample may be carry-over from other donors' samples. The sample here was whole blood, taken in connection with sensitization to the hapten diphenylcyclopropenone (DPC). This chain uses TRBV12-3 or TRBV12-4 with TRBJ2-3; D is uncertain. The CDR3, as DNA: TGTGCCAGCAGTTGGGGATGGGGCACAGATACGCAGTATTTT. Translation gives CASSWGWGTDTQYF.